This record covers a single TCR beta chain. As yet, its antigen is unknown. This record comes from a study of cytomegalovirus exposure and HLA in healthy donors. Overall study findings and caveats: A previous analysis found most TCR beta V segments productive roughly 87% or roughly 30% of the time.

All donors participated as healthy donors of bone marrow. Germline lookup yields CDR1 SEHNR and CDR2 FQNEAQ (reference sequence). CDR3 length: 16 amino acids. Trimming at V came to 4 bases and at J to 1 base, leaving 5 bases not matched to a gene. PCR amplification relied on 60 Vbeta primers (plus 13 Jbeta primers). The protocol was immunoSEQ multiplex PCR, while the TCRdb copy is restricted to in-frame clones and leaves out a portion. The top ten hold roughly 2% of the sample, which has about 260,000 clones, about 83% seen once. The sequencing input was PBMCs. This sequence originates from a woman aged 40 to 50 in good health and CMV-seropositive. J is TRBJ2-7 and V is TRBV7-9; 12 bases are a match to TRBD2. The CDR3 DNA reads as TGTGCCAGCAGCTCTCGGACTAGCGGGATTTCCTACGAGCAGTACTTC. Its translation: CASSSRTSGISYEQYF.